Below are 21 T cell receptor beta chains sequenced from a single sample in a study of patients and donors after allogeneic stem cell transplantation. TCRdb re-derived calls from the RT-PCR reads in MiXCR, one entry per CDR3 protein. The sample includes 10,000 to 15,000 distinct CDR3 sequences, roughly 24% of them seen just once. Sequencing input: blood, either unsorted or a sorted T cell fraction (not recorded which). The source is a human donor who was either an allogeneic HSCT recipient or a stem cell or donor lymphocyte infusion donor (not recorded which). It is not recorded whose cells these are; they may come from a transplant donor.

Concerning this clonotype: This may come from a read error, since a much larger clone is one base off. The chain joins TRBV4-2 to TRBJ1-1; D unclear. The germline V gene has CDR1 LGHNA and CDR2 YNFKEQ. The CDR3 consists of 12 residues. The DNA for the CDR3 is TGTACCAGCAGCCAATTGAACACTGAAGCTTTCTTT. Amino acids: CTSSQLNTEAFF.

The J gene is TRBJ1-1, the V gene TRBV24-1; D is unresolved. CDR3 length: 13 residues. V was shortened by 7 bases and J by 3 bases, with 11 bases between the two germline ends. Per the germline V gene, CDR1 is KGHDR and CDR2 is SFDVKD. Here the CDR3 DNA reads TGTGCCACCAGGGGCGCGGTAGACACTGAAGCTTTCTTT. It yields the protein CATRGAVDTEAFF.

The chain couples TRBV28 to TRBJ1-6; 12 bases are shared with TRBD1. Germline assignment: CDR1 MDHEN and CDR2 SYDVKM. V shed 5 bases, J shed 14 bases, and the junction held 13 bases outside the gene matches. This CDR3 contains 16 residues. CDR3 in amino acids: CASSLPPGTGGTTLHF. CDR3 nucleotide sequence: TGTGCCAGCAGTCTACCGCCCGGGACAGGGGGCACAACCCTCCACTTT.

The rearrangement joins TRBV5-4 to TRBJ2-1; unclear D gene. CDR3 length equals 15 residues. Trimming shortened V by 6 bases and J by 1 base, and 14 bases separated the two germline ends. The germline V gene encodes CDR1 SGHNT and CDR2 YYREEE (reference sequence). CDR3 in amino acids: CASTFRLGSYNEQFF. CDR3 bases: TGTGCCAGCACTTTCCGACTTGGGTCCTACAATGAGCAGTTCTTC.

This clonotype was seen more than once but under ten times. The chain combines TRBV30 with TRBJ1-1; D may be TRBD1 (6 bases). The CDR3 runs 15 residues. Trimming removed 2 bases at V and 0 bases at J, with 13 bases between. The germline V gene encodes CDR1 GTSNPN and CDR2 SVGIG (reference sequence). This chain's CDR3 is CAWSPLDRLNTEAFF. The CDR3 DNA reads TGTGCCTGGAGTCCCCTGGACAGATTGAACACTGAAGCTTTCTTT.

The chain carries TRBV7-9 and TRBJ1-3; D gene unclear. V was pared by 2 bases and J by 4 bases, with 3 bases between. The CDR3 totals 12 residues. In germline, CDR1 is SEHNR, CDR2 FQNEAQ (reference sequence). CDR3 coding DNA: TGTGCCAGCAGCTTATGGGGAAACACCATATATTTT. Protein product: CASSLWGNTIYF.

The chain joins TRBV4-2 to TRBJ1-4, with D maybe TRBD1 (6 bases). V lost 4 bases, J lost 5 bases, and 11 bases lay in between. Germline CDR1 reads LGHNA; CDR2 reads YNFKEQ. This CDR3 has 14 residues. The CDR3 reads CASSPGAGNEKLFF. The CDR3 DNA reads as TGTGCCAGCAGCCCGGGGGCAGGGAATGAAAAACTGTTTTTT.

This clonotype was seen more than once but under ten times. The gene calls are TRBV28 and TRBJ1-4; the D is unclear. CDR3 size: 15 residues. Germline V gene data show CDR1 as MDHEN and CDR2 as SYDVKM. Trimming took 7 bases from V and 8 from J, leaving 20 bases between them. The CDR3 sequence: CASNDRTRAGEKLFF. The CDR3 nucleotides are TGTGCCAGCAATGATCGGACTAGGGCAGGCGAAAAACTGTTTTTT.

V gene TRBV4-2 combines with J gene TRBJ2-1; TRBD2 is a possible D gene (6 bases). Trimming shortened V by 0 bases and J by 5 bases, and 20 bases separated the two germline ends. The CDR3 has 18 amino acids. The germline V gene has CDR1 LGHNA and CDR2 YNFKEQ. The CDR3 DNA reads TGTGCCAGCAGCCAAGATACAGGAACGGGAGCAGCCCACAATGAGCAGTTCTTC. Its protein is CASSQDTGTGAAHNEQFF.

This clonotype occurred a few times. The chain employs TRBV6-1 and TRBJ1-5; D not certain. The CDR3 runs to 15 residues. The ends were cut back, 2 bases at V and 2 bases at J, with 10 bases in the middle. CDR1 is MNHNS, CDR2 SASEGT, per germline. Here the CDR3 DNA reads TGTGCCAGCAGTGAAAGTGTCTTCGGCAATCAGCCCCAGCATTTT. Its protein is CASSESVFGNQPQHF.

This clonotype was observed a few times. This chain links TRBV5-1 with TRBJ1-1; D call uncertain. The CDR3 consists of 14 residues. CDR1 SGHRS and CDR2 YFSETQ come from the germline V gene. The ends were cut back, 0 bases at V and 2 bases at J, with 8 bases in the middle. The CDR3 spells CASSLAGQNTEAFF. DNA for the CDR3: TGCGCCAGCAGCTTGGCAGGCCAAAACACTGAAGCTTTCTTT.

This sequence joins TRBV28 and TRBJ2-1; D gene ambiguous. CDR3 length: 15 residues. Germline assignment: CDR1 MDHEN and CDR2 SYDVKM. V was clipped by 2 bases and J by 2 bases, with 10 bases between them. This CDR3 reads CASSLKGTAYNEQFF. The CDR3 DNA is TGTGCCAGCAGTTTAAAGGGAACGGCCTACAATGAGCAGTTCTTC.

This sequence joins TRBV6-2 or TRBV6-3 and TRBJ2-1, with D possibly TRBD1 on 6 matching bases. Per the germline V gene, CDR1 is MNHEY and CDR2 is SVGEGT. Trimming removed 5 bases from V and 2 bases from J, with 10 bases in between. The CDR3 spans 14 residues. CDR3 coding DNA: TGTGCCAGCAGTCCGGGACACCCCTACAATGAGCAGTTCTTC. Residues: CASSPGHPYNEQFF.

This chain uses TRBV19 with TRBJ1-4; no reliable D call. V was trimmed by 3 bases and J by 5 bases, leaving 10 bases between them. The CDR3 spans 14 residues. Germline CDR1 and CDR2: LNHDA and SQIVND (reference sequence). Written as DNA, the CDR3 is TGTGCCAGTAGTATGCAGTTACGGAATGAAAAACTGTTTTTT. Translating it yields CASSMQLRNEKLFF.

This clonotype was detected only a few times. The V gene is TRBV28, the J gene TRBJ2-7, with a tentative D call TRBD2 (6 bases). Trimming cost V 5 bases and J 6 bases, with 26 bases left between them. This CDR3 has 17 residues. CDR1 and CDR2 from the germline V gene are MDHEN and SYDVKM. CDR3 DNA: TGTGCCAGCAGTCTCCCCCAGGGTCAGCCGGGAGTTGTCGAGCAGTACTTC. The encoded protein is CASSLPQGQPGVVEQYF.

The chain recombines TRBV12-3 or TRBV12-4 with TRBJ1-3; D gene uncertain. This CDR3 is built from 14 residues. V dropped 5 bases and J dropped 0 bases, with 8 bases sitting between them. The CDR3 DNA reads as TGTGCCAGCAGTACGGGCACCTCTGGAAACACCATATATTTT. Translation gives CASSTGTSGNTIYF.

This clonotype was detected a few times. V usage is TRBV10-3 and J usage is TRBJ2-3, with a possible D match to TRBD2 (5 bases). V was clipped by 5 bases and J by 3 bases, with 15 bases between them. The CDR3 runs 15 residues. CDR1 is ENHRY, CDR2 SYGVKD, per germline. DNA for the CDR3: TGTGCCATCAGTCTTACCCTCCGGGAAACAGATACGCAGTATTTT. It yields the protein CAISLTLRETDTQYF.

V is TRBV7-2 and J is TRBJ2-3, with a tentative D call TRBD1 (5 bases). The CDR3 runs 15 residues. Deletions cut 1 base from V and 3 bases from J, with 11 bases between. From germline, CDR1 is SGHTA and CDR2 FQGNSA. CDR3 in amino acids: CASSLEGVLTDTQYF. The CDR3 DNA is TGTGCCAGCAGCTTAGAAGGGGTATTGACAGATACGCAGTATTTT.

This clonotype was observed many times. As DNA, the CDR3 is TGCAGTGCTAGAGATCTGGGCGATGGCTACACCTTC. Translation: CSARDLGDGYTF. The chain couples TRBV20-1 to TRBJ1-2, with unresolved D. Trimming took 0 bases from V and 6 from J, leaving 8 bases between them. The germline V gene has CDR1 DFQATT and CDR2 SNEGSKA (reference sequence). The CDR3 loop spans 12 amino acids.

The genes are TRBV27 and TRBJ1-1, with a tentative D call TRBD1 (6 bases). Germline lookup yields CDR1 MNHEY and CDR2 SMNVEV (reference sequence). Trimming left V 4 bases short and J 5 bases short, with 11 bases between. This CDR3 is built from 13 residues. CDR3 loop: CASSSQGRTEAFF. The CDR3 nucleotides read TGTGCCAGCAGTTCACAGGGTAGGACTGAAGCTTTCTTT.

The chain couples TRBV12-3 or TRBV12-4 to TRBJ2-5, with 8 nucleotides matching TRBD2. Unmatched junction bases numbered 9, after V lost 7 bases and J lost 5 bases. The CDR3 has 14 amino acids. The CDR3 loop is CASTPGGEYETQYF. The CDR3 DNA reads as TGTGCCAGCACCCCGGGAGGGGAGTACGAGACCCAGTACTTC.